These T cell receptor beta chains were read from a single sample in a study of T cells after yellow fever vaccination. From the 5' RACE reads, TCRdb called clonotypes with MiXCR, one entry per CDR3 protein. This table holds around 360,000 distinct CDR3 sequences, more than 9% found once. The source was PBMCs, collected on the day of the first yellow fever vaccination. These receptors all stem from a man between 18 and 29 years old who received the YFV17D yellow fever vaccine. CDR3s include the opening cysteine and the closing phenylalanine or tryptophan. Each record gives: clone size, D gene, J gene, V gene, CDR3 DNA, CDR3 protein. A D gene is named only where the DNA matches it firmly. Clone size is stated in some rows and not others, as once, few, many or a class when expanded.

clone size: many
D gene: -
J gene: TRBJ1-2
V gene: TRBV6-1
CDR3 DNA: TGTGCCAGCAACCCAGGAGCCTTTAACTATGGCTACACCTTC
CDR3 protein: CASNPGAFNYGYTF

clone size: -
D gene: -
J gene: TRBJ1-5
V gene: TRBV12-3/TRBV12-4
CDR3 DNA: TGTGCCAGCAGTCCCCGTAACCGAGGGAAAGGGCCCCAGCATTTT
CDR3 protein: CASSPRNRGKGPQHF

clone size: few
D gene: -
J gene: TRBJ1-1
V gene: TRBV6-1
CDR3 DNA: TGTGCCAGCAGTGTTTTCCTATCTCGGGGGACTGAAGCTTTCTTT
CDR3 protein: CASSVFLSRGTEAFF

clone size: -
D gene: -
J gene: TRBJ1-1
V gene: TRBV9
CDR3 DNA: TGTGCCAGCAGCGTAGAGGGCGCTGAAGCTTTCTTT
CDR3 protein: CASSVEGAEAFF

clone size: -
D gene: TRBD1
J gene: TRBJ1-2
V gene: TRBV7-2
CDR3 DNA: TGTGCCAGCAGCTACCAGGGGGTAGGCTACACCTTC
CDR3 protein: CASSYQGVGYTF

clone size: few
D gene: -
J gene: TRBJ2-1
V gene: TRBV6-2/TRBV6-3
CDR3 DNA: TGTGCCAGCTCCGGGGGCATAATCGACAATGAGCAGTTCTTC
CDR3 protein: CASSGGIIDNEQFF

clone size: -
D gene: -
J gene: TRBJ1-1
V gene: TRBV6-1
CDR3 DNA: TGTGCCAGCAGCAGACACCCCCTGAACACTGAAGCTTTCTTT
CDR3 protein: CASSRHPLNTEAFF

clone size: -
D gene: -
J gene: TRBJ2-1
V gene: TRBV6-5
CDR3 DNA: TGTGCCAGCAGCTTAATTCTTTTCGGCTCCTACAATGAGCAGTTCTTC
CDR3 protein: CASSLILFGSYNEQFF

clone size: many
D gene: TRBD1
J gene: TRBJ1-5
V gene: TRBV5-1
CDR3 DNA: TGCGCCAGCAGCCTTGAGGGGGGGACAGGGGGCTTGCCCCAGCATTTT
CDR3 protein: CASSLEGGTGGLPQHF

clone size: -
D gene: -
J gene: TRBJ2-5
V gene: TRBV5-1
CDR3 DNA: TGCGCCAGCAGCTTGGCCGGGCTAGCACGGGAGACCCAGTACTTC
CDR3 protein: CASSLAGLARETQYF

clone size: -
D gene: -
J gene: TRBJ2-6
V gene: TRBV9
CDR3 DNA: TGTGCCAGCAGCGTAGCCAGAACTGGGGCCAACGTCCTGACTTTC
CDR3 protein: CASSVARTGANVLTF

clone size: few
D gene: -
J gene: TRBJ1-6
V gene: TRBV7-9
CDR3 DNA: TGTGCCAGCAGCTTCCTGTCGGATTCACCCCTCCACTTT
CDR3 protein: CASSFLSDSPLHF

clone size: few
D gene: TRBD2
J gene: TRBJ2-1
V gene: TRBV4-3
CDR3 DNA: TGCGCCAGCAGCCAAGAAGGGCTAGCGGGGGATAATGAGCAGTTCTTC
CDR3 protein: CASSQEGLAGDNEQFF

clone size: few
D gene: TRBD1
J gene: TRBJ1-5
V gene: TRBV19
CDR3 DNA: TGTGCCAGTAGTCAGGGGGCTCGGAATCAGCCCCAGCATTTT
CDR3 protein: CASSQGARNQPQHF

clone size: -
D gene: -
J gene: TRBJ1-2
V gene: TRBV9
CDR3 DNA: TGTGCCAGCAGCGCGTTTTTGGGGGCTGATGGCTACACCTTC
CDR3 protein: CASSAFLGADGYTF

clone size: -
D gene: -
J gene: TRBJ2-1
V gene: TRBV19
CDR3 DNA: TGTGCCAGTAGTGGGGGCCCTGGGGGGCCCGGATACAATGAGCAGTTCTTC
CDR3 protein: CASSGGPGGPGYNEQFF

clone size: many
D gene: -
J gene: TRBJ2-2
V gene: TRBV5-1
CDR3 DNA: TGCGCCAGCACCCCAGGGACGAACACCGGGGAGCTGTTTTTT
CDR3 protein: CASTPGTNTGELFF

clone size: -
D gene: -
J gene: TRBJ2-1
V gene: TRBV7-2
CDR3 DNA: TGTGCCAGCAGCTTATCCGGGGCCTACAATGAGCAGTTCTTC
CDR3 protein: CASSLSGAYNEQFF

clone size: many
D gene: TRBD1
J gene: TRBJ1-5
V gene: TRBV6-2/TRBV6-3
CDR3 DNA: TGTGCCAGCAGTTACCGGACAGGTCAAAATCAGCCCCAGCATTTT
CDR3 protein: CASSYRTGQNQPQHF

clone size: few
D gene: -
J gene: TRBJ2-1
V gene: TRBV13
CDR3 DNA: TGTGCCAGCAGCTTAACGCGAGGGGGGGAGTTCTTC
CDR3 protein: CASSLTRGGEFF

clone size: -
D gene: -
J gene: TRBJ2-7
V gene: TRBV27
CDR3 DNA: TGTGCCAGCAGTTTATACGGGGGGCGCCGGCACTTC
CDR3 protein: CASSLYGGRRHF

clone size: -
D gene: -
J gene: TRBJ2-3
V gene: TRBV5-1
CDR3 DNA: TGCGCCAGCAGCTTGGGAGGGGATTCGGGCACAGATACGCAGTATTTT
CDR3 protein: CASSLGGDSGTDTQYF

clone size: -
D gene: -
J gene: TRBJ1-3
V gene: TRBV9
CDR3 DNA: TGTGCCAGCAGCGTAGAAAGTTCTGGAAACACCATATATTTT
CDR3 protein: CASSVESSGNTIYF

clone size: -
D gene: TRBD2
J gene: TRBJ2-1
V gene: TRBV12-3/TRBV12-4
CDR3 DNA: TGTGCCAGCAGTTTAACCCCGCTGGCTAGCGGGGGAGGTGAGCAGTTCTTC
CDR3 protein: CASSLTPLASGGGEQFF

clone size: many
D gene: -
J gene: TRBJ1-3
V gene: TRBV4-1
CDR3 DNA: TGCGCCAGCAGCCAAGATGGGGTTCTCGGAAACACCATATATTTT
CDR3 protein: CASSQDGVLGNTIYF

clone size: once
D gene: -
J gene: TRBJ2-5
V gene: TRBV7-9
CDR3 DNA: TGTGCCAGCAGCTCGGCACACGGGGTTCAGGAGACCCAGTACTTC
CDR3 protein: CASSSAHGVQETQYF

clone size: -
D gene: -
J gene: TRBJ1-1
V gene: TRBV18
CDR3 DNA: TGTGCCAGCTCACCTTACACTGACGGCATGAACACTGAAGCTTTCTTT
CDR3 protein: CASSPYTDGMNTEAFF

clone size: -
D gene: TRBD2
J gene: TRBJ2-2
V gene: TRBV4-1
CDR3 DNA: TGCGCCAGCAGCCGCCCCGGGGGGGCTCCCACCGGGGAGCTGTTTTTT
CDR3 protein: CASSRPGGAPTGELFF

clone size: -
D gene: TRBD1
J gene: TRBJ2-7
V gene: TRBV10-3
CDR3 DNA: TGTGCCATCAGGGGACAGGCGAGCTCCTACGAGCAGTACTTC
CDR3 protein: CAIRGQASSYEQYF

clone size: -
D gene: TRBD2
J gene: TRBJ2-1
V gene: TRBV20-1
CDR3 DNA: TGCAGTGCTAAGACACCGGGGGGGCTAGTCTCCTACAATGAGCAGTTCTTC
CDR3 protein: CSAKTPGGLVSYNEQFF

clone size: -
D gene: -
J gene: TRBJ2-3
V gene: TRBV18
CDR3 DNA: TGTGCCAGCTCACCTACGTCGGAGTCCTTAGATACGCAGTATTTT
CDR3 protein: CASSPTSESLDTQYF

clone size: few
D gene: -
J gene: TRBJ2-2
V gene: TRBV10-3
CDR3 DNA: TGTGCCATCATGACTCCCCCCGGGGAGCTGTTTTTT
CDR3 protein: CAIMTPPGELFF

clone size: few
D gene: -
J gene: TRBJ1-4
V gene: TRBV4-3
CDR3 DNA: TGCGCCAGCAGCCAAGATTCGGCGACAGCCCTCTCGGAAAAACTGTTTTTT
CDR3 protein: CASSQDSATALSEKLFF

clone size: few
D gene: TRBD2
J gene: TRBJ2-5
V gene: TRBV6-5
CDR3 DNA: TGTGCCAGCAGTTTAGGACTCGGGGGGGCCGGTGGAGAGACCCAGTACTTC
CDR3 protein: CASSLGLGGAGGETQYF

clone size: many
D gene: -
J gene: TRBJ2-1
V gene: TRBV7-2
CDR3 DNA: TGTGCCAGCAGCTCACGTTTTTCGGGATCCTACAATGAGCAGTTCTTC
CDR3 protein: CASSSRFSGSYNEQFF

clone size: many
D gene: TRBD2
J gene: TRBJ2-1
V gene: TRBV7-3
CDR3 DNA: TGTGCCAGCAGCTTAACTAGCGGGGTGTTCAATGAGCAGTTCTTC
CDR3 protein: CASSLTSGVFNEQFF

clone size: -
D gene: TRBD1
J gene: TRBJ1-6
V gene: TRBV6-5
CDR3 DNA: TGTGCCAGCAGTTTCGGGAACAGGGGGCAGAATTCACCCCTCCACTTT
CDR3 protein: CASSFGNRGQNSPLHF

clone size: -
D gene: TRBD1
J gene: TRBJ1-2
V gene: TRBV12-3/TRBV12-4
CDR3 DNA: TGTGCCAGAAAGACAGGGACGATGAATGGCTACACCTTC
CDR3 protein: CARKTGTMNGYTF

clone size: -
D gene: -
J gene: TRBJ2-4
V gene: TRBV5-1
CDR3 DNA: TGCGCCAGCAGCTTGGACGCAGGGTCCAAAAACATTCAGTACTTC
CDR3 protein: CASSLDAGSKNIQYF

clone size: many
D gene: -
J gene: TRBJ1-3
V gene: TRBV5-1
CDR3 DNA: TGTGCCAGCAGCTCAACAGGGAGCTCTGGAAACACCATATATTTT
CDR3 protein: CASSSTGSSGNTIYF

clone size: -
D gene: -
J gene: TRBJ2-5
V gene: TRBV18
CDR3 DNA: TGTGCCAGCTCCCCCCTCGGGACACAGAACCAAGAGACCCAGTACTTC
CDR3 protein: CASSPLGTQNQETQYF

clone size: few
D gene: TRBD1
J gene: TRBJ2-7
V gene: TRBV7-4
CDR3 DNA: TGTGCCAGCAGCTTAGGCGCAGGGGGCTGGGAGCAGTACTTC
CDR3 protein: CASSLGAGGWEQYF

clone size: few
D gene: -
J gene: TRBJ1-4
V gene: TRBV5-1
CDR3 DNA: TGCGCCAGCAGCTTGACCCTCACTAATGAAAAACTGTTTTTT
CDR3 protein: CASSLTLTNEKLFF

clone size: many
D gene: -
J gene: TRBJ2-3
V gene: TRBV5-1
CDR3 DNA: TGCGCCAGCAGCCCACCCGGGACTGGAGCTAGCACAGATACGCAGTATTTT
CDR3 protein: CASSPPGTGASTDTQYF

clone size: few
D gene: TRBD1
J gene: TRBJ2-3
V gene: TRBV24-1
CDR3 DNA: TGTGCCACCAGTGATGCCGGGACAGGGCTAACAGATACGCAGTATTTT
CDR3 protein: CATSDAGTGLTDTQYF

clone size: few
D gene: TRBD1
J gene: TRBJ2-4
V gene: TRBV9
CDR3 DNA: TGTGCCAGCAGCGTAGCGGGACAGGGGGAGAAAAACATTCAGTACTTC
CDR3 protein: CASSVAGQGEKNIQYF

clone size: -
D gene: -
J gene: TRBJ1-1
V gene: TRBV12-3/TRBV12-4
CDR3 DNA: TGTGCCAGCAGGAGCAGGATGAACACTGAAGCTTTCTTT
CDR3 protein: CASRSRMNTEAFF

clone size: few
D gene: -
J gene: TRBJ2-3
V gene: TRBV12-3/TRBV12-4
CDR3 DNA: TGTGCCAGCAGTTTTCGCGGCCAGGGTCCAGATACGCAGTATTTT
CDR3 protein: CASSFRGQGPDTQYF

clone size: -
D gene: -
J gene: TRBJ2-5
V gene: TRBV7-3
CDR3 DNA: TGTGCCAGCAGCTTAAGGGGGGCGGGGGCGAAGGAAGAGACCCAGTACTTC
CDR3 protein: CASSLRGAGAKEETQYF

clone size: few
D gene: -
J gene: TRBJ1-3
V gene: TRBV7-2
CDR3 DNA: TGTGCCAGCAGCTTAGCGTGGGGAAACACCATATATTTT
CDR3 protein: CASSLAWGNTIYF

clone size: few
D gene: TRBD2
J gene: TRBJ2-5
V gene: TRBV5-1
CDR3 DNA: TGCGCCAGCAGCTTGGTGGCAGGGCCTCTAGCGGGGGGCCTGTACTTC
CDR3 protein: CASSLVAGPLAGGLYF

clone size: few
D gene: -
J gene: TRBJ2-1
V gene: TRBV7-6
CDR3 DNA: TGTGCCAGCAGCAGCTGGGGGCGGGACAATGAGCAGTTCTTC
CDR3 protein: CASSSWGRDNEQFF

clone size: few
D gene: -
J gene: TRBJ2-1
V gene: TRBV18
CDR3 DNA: TGTGCCAGCTCACCACGGGGACTTAAGTACAATGAGCAGTTCTTC
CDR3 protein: CASSPRGLKYNEQFF

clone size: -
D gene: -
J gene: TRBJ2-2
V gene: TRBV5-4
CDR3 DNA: TGTGCCAGCAGCTTGGCCGCAGCGTGGAACACCGGGGAGCTGTTTTTT
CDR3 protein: CASSLAAAWNTGELFF

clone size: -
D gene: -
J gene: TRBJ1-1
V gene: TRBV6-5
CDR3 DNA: TGTGCCAGCAGTTACTCGGAGGGGGTTTTCTTT
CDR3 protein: CASSYSEGVFF